This T cell receptor beta chain was identified during a study of T cells in Graves' hyperthyroidism and ophthalmopathy. Aged 18 to 65, the patients had hyperthyroidism that was newly diagnosed and had lasted under 2 months. Uncontrolled infection, other autoimmune disease, pregnancy and lactation each barred patients from inclusion. Germline V gives CDR1 MNHEY, CDR2 SVGEGT. This CDR3 contains 14 residues. Trimming took 7 bases from V and 5 from J; bases not matched to a gene: 10. TCR beta CDR3 regions were amplified from RNA transcripts. First-round RT-PCR targeting the TCR CDR3 was performed with the HTBI primer set. TCRdb called the multiplex PCR reads again in MiXCR, with one record for every CDR3 protein. The sample lists approximately 320,000 distinct CDR3 sequences, about 15% occurring once.

The clonotype was recovered from a man younger than 40 with Graves' hyperthyroidism. This chain uses TRBV6-2 or TRBV6-3 with TRBJ1-1; TRBD1 matches 7 bases. The sample taken for sequencing was blood. The CDR3 DNA is TGTGCCAGCATGGAACGAGGGGGCCGAACTGAAGCTTTCTTT. Amino acids: CASMERGGRTEAFF.